The present entry profiles one TCR beta chain with its context. This entry is derived from a study of T cells in Graves' hyperthyroidism and ophthalmopathy. Amplified TCR beta CDR3 regions came from RNA transcripts. First-round RT-PCR of the TCR CDR3 relied on the HTBI primer set. TCRdb reprocessed the multiplex PCR reads with MiXCR, giving one entry per CDR3 protein. Here the sample spans about 570,000 distinct CDR3 sequences, more than 45% being singletons. This CDR3 spans 17 amino acids. Trimming removed 2 bases at V and 4 bases at J, with 15 bases between. CDR1 and CDR2 (germline): SGHTA, FQGNSA. The chain is built from TRBV7-2 and TRBJ2-6, with D possibly being TRBD1 or TRBD2 (6 bases each). The source material was peripheral blood or thyroid tissue (not recorded which). The origin of this receptor is an adult woman with Graves' disease, either hyperthyroidism or ophthalmopathy (not recorded which). CDR3 sequence reads: CASSLILGGAGANVLTF. The CDR3 DNA sequence: TGTGCCAGCAGCTTAATTTTGGGGGGCGCCGGGGCCAACGTCCTGACTTTC.